The rows below give T cell receptor beta chains drawn from one sample of a study of T cell responses to AZD1222 COVID-19 vaccine. The assay was immunoSEQ multiplex PCR, and TCRdb's table has in-frame clones only and misses some. The table has roughly 150,000 clones, about nine tenths seen once. Specimen: peripheral blood, collected 28 days after the second AZD1222 dose. Every receptor here comes from an adult who received the AZD1222 COVID-19 vaccine. Both conserved end residues are part of each CDR3. A D gene is named only where the DNA matches it firmly. Size is stated for part of the rows, as once, few or many counts, or as a class when the clone is expanded.

v_gene	abundance	d_gene	j_gene	len	CDR3nt	CDR3aa
TRBV7-9	-	-	TRBJ1-6	14	TGTGCCAGCAGCATACAGGGAAATAATTCACCCCTCCACTTT	CASSIQGNNSPLHF
TRBV29-1	-	-	TRBJ1-2	14	TGCAGCGTTCAGAGCGGTGTGAACAGCTATGGCTACACCTTC	CSVQSGVNSYGYTF
TRBV10-1	once	TRBD1	TRBJ2-7	14	TGCGCCAGCAGCAATGGACAGGGGGCTGACGAGCAGTACTTC	CASSNGQGADEQYF
TRBV5-6	-	-	TRBJ1-2	15	TGTGCCAGCAGCTTGAAGGGAAGGGAAGACTATGGCTACACCTTC	CASSLKGREDYGYTF
TRBV6-2/TRBV6-3	-	-	TRBJ1-6	14	TGTGCCAGCAGTCTGACGGAGTCTCGGTCACCCCTCCACTTT	CASSLTESRSPLHF
TRBV15	-	-	TRBJ1-1	13	TGTGCCACCGTCAGGTCCTGGAACACTGAAGCTTTCTTT	CATVRSWNTEAFF
TRBV5-4	-	TRBD2	TRBJ2-5	16	TGTGCCAGCAGCTTGCCCCCAGCGGGGGGGCTTGAGACCCAGTACTTC	CASSLPPAGGLETQYF
TRBV11-2	-	-	TRBJ2-7	15	TGTGCCAGCAGCTTAGGGACCGACCCCCTCTACGAGCAGTACTTC	CASSLGTDPLYEQYF
TRBV19	-	TRBD1	TRBJ1-6	15	TGTGCCAGTAGTATTCCGGGACAGTATAATTCACCCCTCCACTTT	CASSIPGQYNSPLHF
TRBV6-5	few	-	TRBJ1-5	14	TGTGCCAGCAGTTACTCGACAGCTAATCAGCCCCAGCATTTT	CASSYSTANQPQHF
TRBV3-1/TRBV3-2	-	TRBD1	TRBJ1-6	16	TGTGCCAGCAGCCAACTACGGGCAGGGGGGAATTCACCCCTCCACTTT	CASSQLRAGGNSPLHF
TRBV5-1	-	-	TRBJ1-2	14	TGCGCCAGCAGGGGGACGGCGCGGGTAGATGGCTACACCTTC	CASRGTARVDGYTF
TRBV4-3	-	-	TRBJ2-7	15	TGCGCCAGCAGCCAAGATCTAGCAGAGGCCTACGAGCAGTACTTC	CASSQDLAEAYEQYF
TRBV14	-	-	TRBJ1-3	12	TGTGCCAGCGGGGGCTCTGGAAACACCATATATTTT	CASGGSGNTIYF
TRBV6-2/TRBV6-3	-	TRBD2	TRBJ2-1	16	TGTGCCAGCAGTTATACTAGCGGGGGGCGGGTTGGTGAGCAGTTCTTC	CASSYTSGGRVGEQFF
TRBV6-5	-	-	TRBJ1-4	16	TGTGCCAGCAGTTACAAACGGACAGCCATTAATGAAAAACTGTTTTTT	CASSYKRTAINEKLFF
TRBV14	-	-	TRBJ1-6	12	TGTGCCAGCAGCCATCGGGATTCACCCCTCCACTTT	CASSHRDSPLHF
TRBV28	once	-	TRBJ1-6	15	TGTGCCAGCAGTGAAACAGGCTCCTATAATTCACCCCTCCACTTT	CASSETGSYNSPLHF
TRBV7-2	-	TRBD2	TRBJ2-3	15	TGTGCCAGCAGCTTGACTAGCGGGAGGATAGATACGCAGTATTTT	CASSLTSGRIDTQYF
TRBV19	-	-	TRBJ1-4	15	TGTGCCAGTAGTATCAGGGAAGCGGGGAATGAAAAACTGTTTTTT	CASSIREAGNEKLFF
TRBV7-8	once	-	TRBJ1-5	18	TGTGCCAGCAGCTACTCCGGGGGTCAAGTGTATGGTAATCAGCCCCAGCATTTT	CASSYSGGQVYGNQPQHF
TRBV30	-	-	TRBJ1-1	11	TGTGCCTGGGCAGGGGTGGCTGAAGCTTTCTTT	CAWAGVAEAFF